A few counts support the clone carrying this T cell receptor (beta chain). Antigen: not known. Each CDR3 protein is one row after TCRdb ran MiXCR on the 5' RACE reads. The sample gives around 230,000 distinct CDR3 sequences, 5.5% to 8.5% of which show up once; roughly 1% is in the top ten. These data belong to a study of T cells after yellow fever vaccination. Points from the study as a whole: Weaker, the secondary response had a peak occurring faster, on day 5 versus 15. Bulk-population clonotypes that are abundant could appear as contaminants in FACS-sorted repertoires.

The sample in question was CD4+ T cells sorted from PBMCs, obtained on the day of the yellow fever booster vaccination. The origin of this receptor is a young man who received the YFV17D yellow fever vaccine.

CDR3 protein: CASSVGPGHTETQYF. DNA for the CDR3: TGTGCCAGTAGTGTCGGGCCGGGGCACACGGAGACCCAGTACTTC. The chain combines TRBV19 with TRBJ2-5; D possibly matches TRBD1 or TRBD2 (5 bases each). Trimming took 5 bases from V and 5 from J, leaving 18 bases between them. Germline V lookup: CDR1 LNHDA, CDR2 SQIVND (reference sequence). The CDR3 is made up of 15 amino acids.